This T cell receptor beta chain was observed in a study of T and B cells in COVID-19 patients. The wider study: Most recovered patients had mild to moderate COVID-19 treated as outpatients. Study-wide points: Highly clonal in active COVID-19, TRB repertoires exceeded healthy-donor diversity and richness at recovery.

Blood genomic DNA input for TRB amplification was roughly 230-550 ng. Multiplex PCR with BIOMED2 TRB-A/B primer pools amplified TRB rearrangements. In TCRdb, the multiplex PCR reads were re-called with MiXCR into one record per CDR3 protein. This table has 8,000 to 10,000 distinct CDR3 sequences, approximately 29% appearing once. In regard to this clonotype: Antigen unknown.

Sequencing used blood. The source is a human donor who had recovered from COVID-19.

CDR3 protein: CASSPKQGWDTEAFF. The CDR3 nucleotides read TGCGCCAGCAGCCCAAAACAGGGGTGGGACACTGAAGCTTTCTTT. The V and J genes are TRBV5-1 and TRBJ1-1; 7 bases align to TRBD1. This CDR3 contains 15 residues. Unmatched junction bases numbered 9, after V lost 4 bases and J lost 3 bases. Per the germline V gene, CDR1 is SGHRS and CDR2 is YFSETQ.